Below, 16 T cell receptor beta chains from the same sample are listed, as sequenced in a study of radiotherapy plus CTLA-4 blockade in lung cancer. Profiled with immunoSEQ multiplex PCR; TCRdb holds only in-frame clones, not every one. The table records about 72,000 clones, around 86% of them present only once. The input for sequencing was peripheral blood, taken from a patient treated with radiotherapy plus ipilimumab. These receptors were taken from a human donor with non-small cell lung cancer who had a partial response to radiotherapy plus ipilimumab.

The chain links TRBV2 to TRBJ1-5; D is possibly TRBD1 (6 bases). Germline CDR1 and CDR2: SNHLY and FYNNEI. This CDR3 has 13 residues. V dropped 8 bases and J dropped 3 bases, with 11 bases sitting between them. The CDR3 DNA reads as TGTGCCAGCGCCCGGGACACCAATCAGCCCCAGCATTTT. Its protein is CASARDTNQPQHF.

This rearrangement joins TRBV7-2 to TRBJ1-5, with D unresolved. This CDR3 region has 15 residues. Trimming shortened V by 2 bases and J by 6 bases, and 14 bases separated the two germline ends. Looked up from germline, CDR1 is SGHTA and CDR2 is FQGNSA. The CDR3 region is CASSLHGVSAQPQHF. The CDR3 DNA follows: TGTGCCAGCAGCTTACACGGGGTTAGCGCTCAGCCCCAGCATTTT.

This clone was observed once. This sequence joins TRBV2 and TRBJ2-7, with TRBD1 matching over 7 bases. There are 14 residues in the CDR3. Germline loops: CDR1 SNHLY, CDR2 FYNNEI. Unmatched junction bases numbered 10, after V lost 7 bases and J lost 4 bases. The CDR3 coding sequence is TGTGCCAGCACCCATCCCGGGACAGCATACGAGCAGTACTTC. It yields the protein CASTHPGTAYEQYF.

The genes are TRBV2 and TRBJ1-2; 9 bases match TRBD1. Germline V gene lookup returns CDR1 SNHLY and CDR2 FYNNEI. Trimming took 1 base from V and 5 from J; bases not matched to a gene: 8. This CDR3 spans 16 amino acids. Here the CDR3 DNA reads TGTGCCAGCAGTGAAGGTCCCACAGGGGGCGCGTATGGCTACACCTTC. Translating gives CASSEGPTGGAYGYTF.

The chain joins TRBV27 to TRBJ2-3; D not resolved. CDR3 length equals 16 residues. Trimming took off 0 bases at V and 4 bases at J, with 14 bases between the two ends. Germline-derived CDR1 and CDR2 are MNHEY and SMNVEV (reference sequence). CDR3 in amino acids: CASSLSPRSPADTQYF. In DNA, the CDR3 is TGTGCCAGCAGTTTATCGCCGCGGTCCCCGGCAGATACGCAGTATTTT.

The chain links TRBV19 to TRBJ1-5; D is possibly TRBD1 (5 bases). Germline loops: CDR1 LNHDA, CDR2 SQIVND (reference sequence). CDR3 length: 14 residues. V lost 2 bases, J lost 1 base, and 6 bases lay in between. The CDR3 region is CASSITGSNQPQHF. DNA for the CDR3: TGTGCCAGTAGTATAACAGGAAGCAATCAGCCCCAGCATTTT.

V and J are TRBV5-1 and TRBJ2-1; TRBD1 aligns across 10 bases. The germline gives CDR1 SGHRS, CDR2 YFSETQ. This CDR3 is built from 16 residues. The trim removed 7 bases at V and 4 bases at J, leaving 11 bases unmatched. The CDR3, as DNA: TGCGCCAGCGGGGGAGACAGGGGGCTTTCTTACAATGAGCAGTTCTTC. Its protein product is CASGGDRGLSYNEQFF.

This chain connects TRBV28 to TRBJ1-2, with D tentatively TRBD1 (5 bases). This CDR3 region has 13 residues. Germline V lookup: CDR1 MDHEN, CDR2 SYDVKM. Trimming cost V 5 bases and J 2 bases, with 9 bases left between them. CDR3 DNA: TGTGCCAGCAGTGCGACAGAGAACTATGGCTACACCTTC. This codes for CASSATENYGYTF.

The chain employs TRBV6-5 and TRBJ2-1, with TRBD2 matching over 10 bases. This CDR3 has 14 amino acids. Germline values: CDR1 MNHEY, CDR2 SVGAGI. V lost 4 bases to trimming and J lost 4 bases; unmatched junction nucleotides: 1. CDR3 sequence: CASSWTSGYNEQFF. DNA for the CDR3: TGTGCCAGCAGTTGGACTAGCGGATACAATGAGCAGTTCTTC.

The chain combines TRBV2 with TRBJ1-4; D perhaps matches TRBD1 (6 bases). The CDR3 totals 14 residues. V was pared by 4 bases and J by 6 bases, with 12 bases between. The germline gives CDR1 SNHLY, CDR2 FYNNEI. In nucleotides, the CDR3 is TGTGCCAGCAGTGTGGAGGACAGCTATGAAAAACTGTTTTTT. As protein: CASSVEDSYEKLFF.

The CDR3 bases are TGCGCCAGCAGCTGGGGGGAGGGAAGGAATTCACCCCTCCACTTT. Amino acids: CASSWGEGRNSPLHF. The gene calls are TRBV5-1 and TRBJ1-6; D might be TRBD1 (5 bases). This CDR3 region has 15 residues. The V gene lost 3 bases and the J gene lost 7 bases, with 14 bases spanning the gap. Germline CDR1 reads SGHRS; CDR2 reads YFSETQ. The variable domain in full, with the rest retrieved from reference TRBV5-1 and TRBJ1-6, is KAGVTQTPRYLIKTRGQQVTLSCSPISGHRSVSWYQQTPGQGLQFLFEYFSETQRNKGNFPGRFSGRQFSNSRSEMNVSTLELGDSALYLCASSWGEGRNSPLHFGNGTRLTVT.

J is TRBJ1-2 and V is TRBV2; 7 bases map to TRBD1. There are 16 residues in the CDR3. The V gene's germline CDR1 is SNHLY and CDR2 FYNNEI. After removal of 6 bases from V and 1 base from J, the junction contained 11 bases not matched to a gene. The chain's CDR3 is CASRGQYVTYNYGYTF. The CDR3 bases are TGTGCCAGCAGGGGACAGTATGTGACTTATAACTATGGCTACACCTTC.

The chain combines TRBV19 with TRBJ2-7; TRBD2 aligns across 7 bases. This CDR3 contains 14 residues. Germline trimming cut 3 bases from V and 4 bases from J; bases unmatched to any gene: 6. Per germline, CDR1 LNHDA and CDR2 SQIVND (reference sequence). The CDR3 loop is CASSMGGNPYEQYF. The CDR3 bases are TGTGCCAGTAGTATGGGGGGGAATCCTTACGAGCAGTACTTC.

CDR3 sequence: CASTLGQGARQPQHF. As DNA, the CDR3 is TGTGCCAGCACATTGGGGCAGGGGGCGAGGCAGCCCCAGCATTTT. This chain uses TRBV28 with TRBJ1-5, with TRBD1 matching 8 bases. Germline-derived CDR1 and CDR2 are MDHEN and SYDVKM. V dropped 7 bases and J dropped 7; count of bases not matched to a gene: 12. The CDR3 sequence is 15 residues long.

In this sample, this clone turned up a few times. The CDR3 DNA sequence: TGTGCCAGCAGCTTCTCGTATGAGCAGTTCTTC. It encodes CASSFSYEQFF. J is TRBJ2-1 and V is TRBV7-6; no clear D gene. V was pared by 3 bases and J by 8 bases, with 5 bases between. The CDR3 covers 11 residues. Germline-derived CDR1 and CDR2 are SGHVS and FNYEAQ.

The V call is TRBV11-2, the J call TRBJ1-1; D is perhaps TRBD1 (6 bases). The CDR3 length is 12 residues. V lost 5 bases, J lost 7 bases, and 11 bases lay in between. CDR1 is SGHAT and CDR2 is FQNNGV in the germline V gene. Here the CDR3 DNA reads TGTGCCAGCAGCCAGGACAGTTTTGAAGCTTTCTTT. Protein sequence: CASSQDSFEAFF.